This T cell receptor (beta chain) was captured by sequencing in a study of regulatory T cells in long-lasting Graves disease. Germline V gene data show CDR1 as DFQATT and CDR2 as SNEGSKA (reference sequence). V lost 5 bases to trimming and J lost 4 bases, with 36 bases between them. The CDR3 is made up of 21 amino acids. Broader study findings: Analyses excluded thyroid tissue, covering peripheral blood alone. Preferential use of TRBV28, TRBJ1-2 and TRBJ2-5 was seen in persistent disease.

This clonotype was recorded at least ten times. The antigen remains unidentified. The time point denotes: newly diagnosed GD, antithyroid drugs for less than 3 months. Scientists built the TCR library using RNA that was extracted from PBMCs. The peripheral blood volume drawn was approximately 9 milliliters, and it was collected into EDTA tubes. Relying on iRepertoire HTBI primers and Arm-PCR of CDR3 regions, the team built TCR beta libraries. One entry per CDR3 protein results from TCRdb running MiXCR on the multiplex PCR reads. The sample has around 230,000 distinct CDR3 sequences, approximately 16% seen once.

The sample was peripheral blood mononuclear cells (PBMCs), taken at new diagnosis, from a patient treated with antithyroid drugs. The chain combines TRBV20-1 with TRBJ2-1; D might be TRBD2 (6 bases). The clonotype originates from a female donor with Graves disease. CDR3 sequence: CSASSARHHTSRGLQYNEQFF. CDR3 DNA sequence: TGCAGTGCTTCATCGGCCCGGCACCACACCAGCCGGGGACTGCAATACAATGAGCAGTTCTTC.